This TCR beta chain was sequenced in a study of radiotherapy plus CTLA-4 blockade in lung cancer. Only in-frame clones appear in the TCRdb table, and some are missing; sequencing was by immunoSEQ multiplex PCR. The sample has some 78,000 clones, about 87% seen once. This CDR3 comprises 19 residues. CDR1 is SGHDN and CDR2 is FVKESK in the germline V gene. The J segment lost 0 bases and the V segment lost 0 bases, leaving 5 bases of the junction unmatched. The V call is TRBV14, the J call TRBJ2-5; TRBD2 matches 15 bases. The receptor's source is a human donor with non-small cell lung cancer who had stable disease on radiotherapy plus ipilimumab. The material sequenced was peripheral blood, taken from a patient treated with radiotherapy plus ipilimumab. The CDR3 spells CASSQDPGLAGGYQETQYF. The CDR3 DNA follows: TGTGCCAGCAGCCAAGACCCCGGACTAGCGGGGGGGTACCAAGAGACCCAGTACTTC.